These 4 T cell receptor beta chains were sequenced from one sample in a study of cytomegalovirus exposure and HLA in healthy donors. The primer mix had 60 Vbeta and 13 Jbeta primers. TCRdb's copy holds only in-frame clones and misses some; the assay was immunoSEQ multiplex PCR. The sample lists 85,000 to 100,000 clones, roughly two thirds seen once, with 2.3% in the top ten. Sequenced input: PBMCs. The receptors were gathered from a human donor in good health.

The chain uses TRBV6-5 and TRBJ2-7, with 8 bases that match TRBD2. This CDR3 is 14 amino acids long. The germline gives CDR1 MNHEY, CDR2 SVGAGI. After removal of 1 base from V and 4 bases from J, the junction contained 3 bases not matched to a gene. As DNA, the CDR3 is TGTGCCAGCAGTTACTTTCCGGGGGGGTACGAGCAGTACTTC. Translation gives CASSYFPGGYEQYF.

This rearrangement joins TRBV30 to TRBJ2-2; 7 bases fit TRBD2. The CDR3 loop spans 14 amino acids. Looked up from germline, CDR1 is GTSNPN and CDR2 is SVGIG (reference sequence). Trimming took 5 bases from V and 2 from J; bases not matched to a gene: 5. The CDR3 DNA sequence: TGTGCCTGGCCGGGACTATCTAACACCGGGGAGCTGTTTTTT. Translation gives CAWPGLSNTGELFF.

The sample holds a few counts of this clone. This chain uses TRBV19 with TRBJ2-2; 8 bases match TRBD2. The CDR3 loop spans 16 amino acids. Unmatched junction bases numbered 12, after V lost 10 bases and J lost 2 bases. CDR1 is LNHDA and CDR2 is SQIVND in the germline V gene (reference sequence). Written as DNA, the CDR3 is TGTGCCACCTCTATCTTTCGGGGGGGTAACACCGGGGAGCTGTTTTTT. Residues: CATSIFRGGNTGELFF.

The V gene is TRBV4-3, the J gene TRBJ1-1; 8 bases align to TRBD1. The germline V gene has CDR1 LGHNA and CDR2 YSLEER. The CDR3 length is 14 residues. V shed 0 bases and J 3 bases; nucleotides not matched to a gene: 0. The CDR3 is CASSQDRGHTEAFF. In DNA, the CDR3 is TGCGCCAGCAGCCAAGACAGGGGGCACACTGAAGCTTTCTTT.